This T cell receptor (beta chain) was recorded in a study of OX40 agonist ivuxolimab in advanced cancers. Study as a whole: Patients took ivuxolimab, an agonistic anti-OX40 (CD134) antibody. Study-wide points: Patients with a partial response at 0.1-3.0 mg/kg had among the lowest clonal expansion.

Generated by immunoSEQ multiplex PCR, the TCRdb table keeps only in-frame clones and is missing some. The data hold about 75,000 clones, with about 85% observed a single time. CDR1 and CDR2 from the germline V gene are SGHTA and FQGNSA. The CDR3 consists of 14 residues. The J segment lost 4 bases and the V segment lost 9 bases, leaving 9 bases of the junction unmatched. About this clone: Its antigen is not known.

The material was CD4+ or CD8+ T cells sorted from blood, obtained in a trial of the OX40 agonist ivuxolimab. This sequence was found in an adult with an advanced solid tumor such as melanoma, head and neck, liver or kidney cancer. The chain uses TRBV7-2 and TRBJ2-7; 10 bases fit TRBD2. The CDR3 here is CASIETSGPYEQYF. CDR3 nucleotides: TGTGCCAGTATTGAGACTAGCGGGCCTTACGAGCAGTACTTC.